This T cell receptor beta chain is from a study of graft-versus-host responses after intestinal transplantation. Study summary: In this cohort, recipients had multivisceral, liver-intestinal, or isolated intestinal transplants. Each patient got anti-thymocyte globulin induction, then tacrolimus and steroids for roughly 3 years. General study points: Marrow from the recipient contained GvH clones, some of which had appeared first in ileum or blood. Early after transplant, HvG clones declined as circulating GvH clones peaked.

Repertoires were generated with immunoSEQ multiplex PCR, while TCRdb's copy carries only in-frame clones and drops some. The data hold tens of thousands of clones, with around 94% observed a single time. Concerning this clone: What it binds is not known.

Sequenced material: PBMCs, taken 156 days after intestinal transplant. This TCR was recovered from a human patient who received an intestinal transplant, so some T cells may come from the graft donor.

The CDR3, as DNA: TGTGCCAGCAGTTTCGATTATGAGCAGTTCTTC. The encoded protein is CASSFDYEQFF. The chain links TRBV6-6 to TRBJ2-1; no clear D gene. The V gene's germline CDR1 is MNHNY and CDR2 SVGAGI (reference sequence). V dropped 4 bases and J dropped 8 bases, with 6 bases sitting between them. The length of the CDR3 is 11 residues.